A selection of T cell receptor beta chains follows, all from one sample in a study of low-dose radiotherapy and immunotherapy resistance in tumors. MiXCR, run by TCRdb on the reads, gives a single entry per CDR3 protein. Seen here are around 90,000 distinct CDR3 sequences, approximately 17% observed once, and the top ten hold over 4.5%. Sequences were derived from PBMCs, sampled before treatment. The receptors derive from a male donor with prostate cancer. The CDR3 runs from the conserved cysteine through the conserved F or W.

J gene: TRBJ2-2
V gene: TRBV28
CDR3 protein: CASVEANTGELFF

J gene: TRBJ2-7
V gene: TRBV13
CDR3 protein: CASSTPGQGIDEQYF

J gene: TRBJ2-3
V gene: TRBV11-2
CDR3 protein: CASSLDGSPSFFYTDTQYF

J gene: TRBJ1-5
V gene: TRBV1
CDR3 protein: CTSSQRGGNQPQHF

J gene: TRBJ2-7
V gene: TRBV7-2
CDR3 protein: CASSGHGGSGEQYF

J gene: TRBJ1-1
V gene: TRBV28
CDR3 protein: CASVTGAVNTEAFF

J gene: TRBJ1-3
V gene: TRBV3-1
CDR3 protein: CASSDFQSPSGNTIYF

J gene: TRBJ2-7
V gene: TRBV7-2
CDR3 protein: CASSLVGQYEQYF

J gene: TRBJ2-3
V gene: TRBV5-3
CDR3 protein: CASSAKRDSHTDTQYF

J gene: TRBJ2-1
V gene: TRBV20-1
CDR3 protein: CSARALAGVNEQFF

J gene: TRBJ1-1
V gene: TRBV5-1
CDR3 protein: CASSLQQSNTEAFF

J gene: TRBJ1-3
V gene: TRBV4-2
CDR3 protein: CASSLTGDTRSGNTIYF